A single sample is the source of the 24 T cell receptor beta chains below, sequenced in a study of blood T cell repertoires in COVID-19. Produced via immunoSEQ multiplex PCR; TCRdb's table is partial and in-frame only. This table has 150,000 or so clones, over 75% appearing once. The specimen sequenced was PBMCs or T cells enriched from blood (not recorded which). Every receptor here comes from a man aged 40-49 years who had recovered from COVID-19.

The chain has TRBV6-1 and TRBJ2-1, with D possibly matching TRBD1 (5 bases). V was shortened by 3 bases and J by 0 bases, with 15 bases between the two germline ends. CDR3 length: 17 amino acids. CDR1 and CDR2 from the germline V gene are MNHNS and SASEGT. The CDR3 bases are TGTGCCAGCAGTGAGGAAGACAGCGCCAGCTCCTACAATGAGCAGTTCTTC. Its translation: CASSEEDSASSYNEQFF.

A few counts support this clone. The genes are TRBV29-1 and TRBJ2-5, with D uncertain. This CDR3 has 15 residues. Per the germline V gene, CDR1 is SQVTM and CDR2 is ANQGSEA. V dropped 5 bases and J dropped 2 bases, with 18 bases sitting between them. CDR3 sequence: CSVPTTRTLQETQYF. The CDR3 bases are TGCAGCGTTCCTACGACTCGTACCCTTCAAGAGACCCAGTACTTC.

The DNA for the CDR3 is TGTGCCAGCAGCGTAGGAGGCGGGGGGGCTGGAGAGACCCAGTACTTC. Protein: CASSVGGGGAGETQYF. The chain uses TRBV9 and TRBJ2-5; 9 nucleotides match TRBD2. Trimming removed 0 bases from V and 4 bases from J; junction bases left unmatched: 7. Looked up from germline, CDR1 is SGDLS and CDR2 is YYNGEE. The CDR3 runs 16 residues.

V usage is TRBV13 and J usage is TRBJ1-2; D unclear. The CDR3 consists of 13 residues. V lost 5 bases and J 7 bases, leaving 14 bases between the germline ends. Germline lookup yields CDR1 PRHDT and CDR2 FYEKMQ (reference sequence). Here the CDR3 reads CASSRDPRSGYTF. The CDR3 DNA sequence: TGTGCCAGCAGCCGCGATCCTAGGTCTGGCTACACCTTC.

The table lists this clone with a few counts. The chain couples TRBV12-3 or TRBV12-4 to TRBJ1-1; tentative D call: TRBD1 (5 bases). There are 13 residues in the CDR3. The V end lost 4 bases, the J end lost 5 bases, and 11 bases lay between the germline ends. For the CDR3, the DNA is TGTGCCAGCAGTTCAGGGCCTTCGACTGAAGCTTTCTTT. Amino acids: CASSSGPSTEAFF.

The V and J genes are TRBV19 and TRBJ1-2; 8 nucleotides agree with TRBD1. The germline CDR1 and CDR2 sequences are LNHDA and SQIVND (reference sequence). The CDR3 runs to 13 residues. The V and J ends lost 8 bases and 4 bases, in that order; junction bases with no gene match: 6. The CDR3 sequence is CASFRGLGYGYTF. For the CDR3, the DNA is TGTGCCAGTTTCAGGGGGCTTGGCTATGGCTACACCTTC.

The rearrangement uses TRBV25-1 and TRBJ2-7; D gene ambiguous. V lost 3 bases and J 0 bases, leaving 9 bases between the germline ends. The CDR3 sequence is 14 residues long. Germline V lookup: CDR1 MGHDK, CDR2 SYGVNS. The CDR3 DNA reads TGTGCCAGCAGTGACGTGAGTAGCTCCTACGAGCAGTACTTC. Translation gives CASSDVSSSYEQYF.

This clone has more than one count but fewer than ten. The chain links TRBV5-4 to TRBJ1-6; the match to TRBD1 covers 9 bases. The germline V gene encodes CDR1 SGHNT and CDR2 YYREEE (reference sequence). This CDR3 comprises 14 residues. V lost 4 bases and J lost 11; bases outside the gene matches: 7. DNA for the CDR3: TGTGCCAGCAGCGTCGGACAGGGGAATACACCCCTCCACTTT. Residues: CASSVGQGNTPLHF.

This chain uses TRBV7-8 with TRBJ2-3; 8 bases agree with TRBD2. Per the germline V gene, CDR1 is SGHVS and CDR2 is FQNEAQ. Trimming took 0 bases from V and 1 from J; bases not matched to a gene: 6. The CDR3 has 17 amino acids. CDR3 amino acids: CASSLAGGAGGTDTQYF. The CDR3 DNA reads TGTGCCAGCAGCTTAGCCGGGGGGGCCGGTGGCACAGATACGCAGTATTTT.

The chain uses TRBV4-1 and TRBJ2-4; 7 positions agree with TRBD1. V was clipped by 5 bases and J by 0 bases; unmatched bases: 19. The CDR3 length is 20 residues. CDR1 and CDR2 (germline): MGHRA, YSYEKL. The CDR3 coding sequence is TGCGCCAGCAGCAAAATCTTTTACGGACAGGACATAGTAGCCAAAAACATTCAGTACTTC. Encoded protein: CASSKIFYGQDIVAKNIQYF.

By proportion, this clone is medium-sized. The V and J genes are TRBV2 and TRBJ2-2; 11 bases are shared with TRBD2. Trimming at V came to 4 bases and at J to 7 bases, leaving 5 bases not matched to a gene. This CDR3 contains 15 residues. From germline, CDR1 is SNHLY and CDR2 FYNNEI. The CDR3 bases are TGTGCCAGCAGTGCGGCTAGCGGGGGGAGCGGGGAGCTGTTTTTT. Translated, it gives CASSAASGGSGELFF.

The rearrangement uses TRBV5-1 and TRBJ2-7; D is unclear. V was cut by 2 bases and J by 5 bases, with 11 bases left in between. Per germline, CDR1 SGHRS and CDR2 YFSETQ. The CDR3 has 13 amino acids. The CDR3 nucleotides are TGCGCCAGCAGCTTTGGCGGCTCGGACGAGCAGTACGTC. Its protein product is CASSFGGSDEQYV.

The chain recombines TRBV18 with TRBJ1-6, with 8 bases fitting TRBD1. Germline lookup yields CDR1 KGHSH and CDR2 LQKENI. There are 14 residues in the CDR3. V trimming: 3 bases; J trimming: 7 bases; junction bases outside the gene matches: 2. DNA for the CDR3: TGTGCCAGCTCACCGACAGGGGCAAATTCACCCCTCCACTTT. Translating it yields CASSPTGANSPLHF.

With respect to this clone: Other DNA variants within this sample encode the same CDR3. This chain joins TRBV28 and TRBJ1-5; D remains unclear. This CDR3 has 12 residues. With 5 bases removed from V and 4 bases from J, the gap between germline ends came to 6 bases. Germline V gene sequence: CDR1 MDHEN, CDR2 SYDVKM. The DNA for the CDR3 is TGTGCCAGCAGTCTAACTAATCAGCCCCAGCATTTT. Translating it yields CASSLTNQPQHF.

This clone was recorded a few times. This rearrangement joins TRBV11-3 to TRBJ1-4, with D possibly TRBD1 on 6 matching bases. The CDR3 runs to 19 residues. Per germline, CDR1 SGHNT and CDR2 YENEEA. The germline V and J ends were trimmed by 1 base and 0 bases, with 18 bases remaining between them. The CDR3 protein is CASSLVFRDKRPTNEKLFF. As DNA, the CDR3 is TGTGCCAGCAGCTTAGTATTCCGGGACAAGCGACCAACTAATGAAAAACTGTTTTTT.

DNA for the CDR3: TGCGCCAGCAGCTCAAGCGTAGGCTCTGGGGCCAACGTCCTGACTTTC. As protein: CASSSSVGSGANVLTF. The genes are TRBV4-1 and TRBJ2-6; D gene unclear. Trimming cost V 5 bases and J 0 bases, with 11 bases left between them. This CDR3 is built from 16 residues. Germline V gene sequence: CDR1 MGHRA, CDR2 YSYEKL.

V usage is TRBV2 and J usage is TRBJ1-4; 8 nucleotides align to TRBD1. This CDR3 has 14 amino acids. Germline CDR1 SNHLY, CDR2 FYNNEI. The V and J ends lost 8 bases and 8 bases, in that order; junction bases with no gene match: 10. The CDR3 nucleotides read TGTGCCAGCCAGCCAGACAGGGGAGGGGAAAAACTGTTTTTT. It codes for CASQPDRGGEKLFF.

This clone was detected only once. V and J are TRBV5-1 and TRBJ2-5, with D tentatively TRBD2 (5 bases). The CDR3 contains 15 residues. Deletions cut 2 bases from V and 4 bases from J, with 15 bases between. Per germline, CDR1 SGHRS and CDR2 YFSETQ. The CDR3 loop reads CASSFGPSSLETQYF. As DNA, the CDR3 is TGCGCCAGCAGCTTTGGGCCTAGCAGTCTAGAGACCCAGTACTTC.

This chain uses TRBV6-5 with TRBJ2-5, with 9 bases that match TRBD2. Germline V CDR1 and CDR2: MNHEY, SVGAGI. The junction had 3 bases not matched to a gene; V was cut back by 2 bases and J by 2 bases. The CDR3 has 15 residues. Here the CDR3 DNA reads TGTGCCAGCAGTTACGGTCTAGCGGGACAAGAGACCCAGTACTTC. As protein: CASSYGLAGQETQYF.

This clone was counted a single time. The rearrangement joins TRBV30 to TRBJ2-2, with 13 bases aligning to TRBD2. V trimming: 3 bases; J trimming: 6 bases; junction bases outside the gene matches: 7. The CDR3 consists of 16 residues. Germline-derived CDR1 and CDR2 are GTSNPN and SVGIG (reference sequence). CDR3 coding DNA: TGTGCCTGGAGAGGACTAGCGGGGGTAGTCTCCGGGGAGCTGTTTTTT. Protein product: CAWRGLAGVVSGELFF. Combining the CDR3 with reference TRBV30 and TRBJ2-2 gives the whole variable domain SQTIHQWPATLVQPVGSPLSLECTVEGTSNPNLYWYRQAAGRGLQLLFYSVGIGQISSEVPQNLSASRPQDRQFILSSKKLLLSDSGFYLCAWRGLAGVVSGELFFGEGSRLTVL.

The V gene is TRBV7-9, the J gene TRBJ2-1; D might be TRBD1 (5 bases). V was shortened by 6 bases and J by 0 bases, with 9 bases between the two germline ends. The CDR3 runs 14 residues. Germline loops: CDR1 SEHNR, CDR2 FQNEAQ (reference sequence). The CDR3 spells CASRTVSSYNEQFF. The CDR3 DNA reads TGTGCCAGCAGGACAGTTAGCTCCTACAATGAGCAGTTCTTC.

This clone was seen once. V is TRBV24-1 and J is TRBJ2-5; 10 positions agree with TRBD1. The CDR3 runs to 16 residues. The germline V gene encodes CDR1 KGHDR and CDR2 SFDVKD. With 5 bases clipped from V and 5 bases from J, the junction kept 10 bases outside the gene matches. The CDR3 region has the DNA TGTGCCACCAGTGGGACCGGGACAGGGGATTGGGAGACCCAGTACTTC. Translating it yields CATSGTGTGDWETQYF.

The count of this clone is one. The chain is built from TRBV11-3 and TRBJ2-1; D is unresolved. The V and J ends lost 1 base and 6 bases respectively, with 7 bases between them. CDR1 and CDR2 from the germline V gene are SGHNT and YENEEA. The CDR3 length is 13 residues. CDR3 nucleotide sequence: TGTGCCAGCAGCTTAGGGCTCCGCAATGAGCAGTTCTTC. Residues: CASSLGLRNEQFF.

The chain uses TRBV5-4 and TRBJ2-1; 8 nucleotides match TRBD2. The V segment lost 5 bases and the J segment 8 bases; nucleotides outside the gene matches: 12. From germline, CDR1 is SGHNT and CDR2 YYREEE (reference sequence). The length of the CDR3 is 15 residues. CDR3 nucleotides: TGTGCCAGCAGTCGGGGGGGGCGCGTAGTCGATGAGCAGTTCTTC. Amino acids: CASSRGGRVVDEQFF.